This passage covers 6 T cell receptor beta chains from one sample sequenced in a study of shared clonotypes between healthy human individuals. Naivety among CD8 cells was defined by CD45RO negativity and positive CCR7 selection, thereby excluding terminally differentiated effector memory CD45RA+ cells. Sequencing used immunoSEQ multiplex PCR; TCRdb keeps in-frame clones, though not all of them. The sample consists of millions of clones, about 95% of them appearing once. Sequenced: naive CD8+ T cells sorted from blood. These receptors all come from a young man in good health.

J is TRBJ2-7 and V is TRBV7-9; 11 bases fit TRBD1. With 4 bases clipped from V and 5 bases from J, the junction kept 1 base outside the gene matches. This CDR3 region has 13 residues. Per germline, CDR1 SEHNR and CDR2 FQNEAQ (reference sequence). CDR3 DNA sequence: TGTGCCAGCAGCTGGACAGGGGGCGACGAGCAGTACTTC. As protein: CASSWTGGDEQYF.

The chain combines TRBV4-3 with TRBJ1-6; D is uncertain. Germline V CDR1 and CDR2: LGHNA, YSLEER. Trimming removed 0 bases from V and 3 bases from J, with 9 bases in between. This CDR3 contains 16 residues. CDR3 sequence reads: CASSQDSQDYNSPLHF. Here the CDR3 DNA reads TGCGCCAGCAGCCAAGATTCGCAAGACTATAATTCACCCCTCCACTTT.

The sample holds one count of this clone. Distinct nucleotide sequences in the sample also encode this CDR3. In DNA form, the CDR3 reads TGCGCCAGCAGCCAAGATGGTGGGAGCTCCTACAATGAGCAGTTCTTC. Translation: CASSQDGGSSYNEQFF. The rearrangement joins TRBV4-3 to TRBJ2-1; the D gene is possibly TRBD2 (5 bases). The ends were cut back, 0 bases at V and 0 bases at J, with 9 bases in the middle. The CDR3 runs 16 residues. Germline V gene lookup returns CDR1 LGHNA and CDR2 YSLEER.

A note on this clone: At one end, the junction sequence differs from germline, possibly due to a read error. The chain carries TRBV7-9 and TRBJ2-1; D is possibly TRBD2 (7 bases). Germline loops: CDR1 SEHNR, CDR2 FQNEAQ (reference sequence). The CDR3 consists of 13 residues. The CDR3 DNA reads as TGTGCCAGCAGCTTCCCCGGGGGGCGCGAACGGATCTTC. Translating gives CASSFPGGRERIF. Supplemented by reference TRBV7-9 and TRBJ2-1, the full variable domain reads DTGVSQNPRHKITKRGQNVTFRCDPISEHNRLYWYRQTLGQGPEFLTYFQNEAQLEKSRLLSDRFSAERPKGSFSTLEIQRTEQGDSAMYLCASSFPGGRERIFGPGTRLTVL.

This chain uses TRBV30 with TRBJ1-4; no firm D call. This CDR3 spans 14 amino acids. Germline CDR1 reads GTSNPN; CDR2 reads SVGIG (reference sequence). V lost 2 bases and J 14 bases, leaving 21 bases between the germline ends. The chain's CDR3 is CAWSSGFGWEGLFF. For the CDR3, the DNA is TGTGCCTGGAGTTCCGGGTTCGGGTGGGAAGGGCTGTTTTTT.

This clone was seen just once. This chain connects TRBV27 to TRBJ2-1, with 7 bases fitting TRBD2. CDR1 MNHEY and CDR2 SMNVEV come from the germline V gene (reference sequence). CDR3 length: 15 amino acids. Losses at the gene ends were 5 bases for V and 5 bases for J; bases not matched to a gene: 9. The chain's CDR3 is CASSPRLALNNEQFF. The CDR3 nucleotides read TGTGCCAGCAGTCCCCGACTAGCCCTTAACAATGAGCAGTTCTTC.